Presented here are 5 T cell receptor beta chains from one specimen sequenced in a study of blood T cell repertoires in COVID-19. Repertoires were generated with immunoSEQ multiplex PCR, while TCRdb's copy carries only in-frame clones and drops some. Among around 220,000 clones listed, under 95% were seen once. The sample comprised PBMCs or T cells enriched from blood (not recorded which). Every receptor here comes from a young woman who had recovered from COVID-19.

This chain's CDR3 is CASSCPPPQGAEGNQPQHF. The DNA for the CDR3 is TGTGCCAGCAGCTGTCCCCCCCCACAGGGGGCGGAGGGCAATCAGCCCCAGCATTTT. The chain joins TRBV7-9 to TRBJ1-5, with TRBD1 identical over 9 bases. V lost 4 bases and J lost 2; bases outside the gene matches: 15. The CDR3 is 19 amino acids. CDR1 SEHNR and CDR2 FQNEAQ come from the germline V gene (reference sequence). The full variable domain, with the rest looked up from reference TRBV7-9 and TRBJ1-5, is DTGVSQNPRHKITKRGQNVTFRCDPISEHNRLYWYRQTLGQGPEFLTYFQNEAQLEKSRLLSDRFSAERPKGSFSTLEIQRTEQGDSAMYLCASSCPPPQGAEGNQPQHFGDGTRLSIL.

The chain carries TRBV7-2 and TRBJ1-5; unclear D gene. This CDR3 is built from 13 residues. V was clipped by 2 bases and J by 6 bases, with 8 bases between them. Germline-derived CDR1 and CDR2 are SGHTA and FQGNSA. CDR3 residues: CASSLNSLQPQHF. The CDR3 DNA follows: TGTGCCAGCAGCTTAAACAGCCTTCAGCCCCAGCATTTT.

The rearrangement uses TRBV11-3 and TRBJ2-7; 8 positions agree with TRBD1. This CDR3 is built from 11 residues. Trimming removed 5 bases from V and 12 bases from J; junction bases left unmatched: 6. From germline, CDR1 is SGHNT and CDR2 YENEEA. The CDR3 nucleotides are TGTGCCAGCAGCGTCCGGGACAGGATGTACTTC. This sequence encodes CASSVRDRMYF.

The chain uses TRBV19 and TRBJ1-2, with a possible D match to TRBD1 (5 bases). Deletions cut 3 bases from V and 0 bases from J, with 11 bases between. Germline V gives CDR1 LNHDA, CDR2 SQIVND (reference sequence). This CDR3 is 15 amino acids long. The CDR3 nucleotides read TGTGCCAGTAGTATCCAGGGCAATTCTAACTATGGCTACACCTTC. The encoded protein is CASSIQGNSNYGYTF.

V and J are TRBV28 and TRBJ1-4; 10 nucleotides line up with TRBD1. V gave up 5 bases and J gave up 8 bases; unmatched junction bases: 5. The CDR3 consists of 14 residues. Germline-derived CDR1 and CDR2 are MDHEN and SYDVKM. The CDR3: CASSTTGGHEKLFF. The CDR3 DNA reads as TGTGCCAGCAGTACGACAGGGGGCCACGAAAAACTGTTTTTT.